The 5 T cell receptor beta chains presented below share a single source sample, sequenced in a study of beta chain features in type 1 diabetes. Of the isolated RNA, all was reverse transcribed, and so the sequenced material was expressed TCRB transcripts. This table comes from immunoSEQ multiplex PCR, and its TCRdb copy is limited to in-frame clones, with some not included. The sample lists roughly 290,000 clones; roughly 8% were seen once. Source material: central memory CD4+ T cells from blood. The receptors were gathered from a woman younger than 30 in good health.

V is TRBV7-2 and J is TRBJ2-3; D unclear. The CDR3 runs to 14 residues. Trimming left V 7 bases short and J 2 bases short, with 13 bases between. Germline V gene lookup returns CDR1 SGHTA and CDR2 FQGNSA. The CDR3 here is CASNPDVNTDTQYF. The DNA of the CDR3 is TGTGCCAGCAATCCGGACGTCAACACAGATACGCAGTATTTT.

V gene TRBV9 combines with J gene TRBJ1-2, with D hard to call. The length of the CDR3 is 13 residues. Trimming took off 1 base at V and 6 bases at J, with 10 bases between the two ends. Germline CDR1 is SGDLS and CDR2 is YYNGEE. The CDR3 DNA follows: TGTGCCAGCAGCGTAACTCTATGGGATGGCTACACCTTC. It is translated as CASSVTLWDGYTF. The whole variable domain, filled in from reference TRBV9 and TRBJ1-2, reads DSGVTQTPKHLITATGQRVTLRCSPRSGDLSVYWYQQSLDQGLQFLIQYYNGEERAKGNILERFSAQQFPDLHSELNLSSLELGDSALYFCASSVTLWDGYTFGSGTRLTVV.

This clone showed up just a few times. The chain carries TRBV6-7 and TRBJ1-6; no clear D. TRBV6-7 qualifies as an ORF whose function is uncertain. CDR3 length: 12 residues. Trimming took 6 bases from V and 12 from J, leaving 12 bases between them. CDR3 protein: CASSPYEEPLHF. The CDR3 coding sequence is TGTGCCAGCAGCCCATACGAAGAACCCCTCCACTTT.

Details on this clone: The sample has other DNA sequences that encode this CDR3 too. The chain carries TRBV6-5 and TRBJ2-5, with a possible D match to TRBD1 (5 bases). The CDR3 totals 14 residues. Trimming left V 3 bases short and J 2 bases short, with 10 bases between. Per the germline V gene, CDR1 is MNHEY and CDR2 is SVGAGI. The CDR3 sequence is CASSYRGWQETQYF. Written as DNA, the CDR3 is TGTGCCAGCAGTTATAGGGGTTGGCAAGAGACCCAGTACTTC.

This clone appeared a few times. V and J are TRBV28 and TRBJ1-5, with D perhaps matching TRBD1 (5 bases). With 3 bases removed from V and 4 bases from J, the gap between germline ends came to 7 bases. Germline CDR1 is MDHEN and CDR2 is SYDVKM. The CDR3 is 13 amino acids. CDR3 region: CASSFSGNQPQHF. DNA of the CDR3: TGTGCCAGCAGTTTCTCAGGGAATCAGCCCCAGCATTTT.